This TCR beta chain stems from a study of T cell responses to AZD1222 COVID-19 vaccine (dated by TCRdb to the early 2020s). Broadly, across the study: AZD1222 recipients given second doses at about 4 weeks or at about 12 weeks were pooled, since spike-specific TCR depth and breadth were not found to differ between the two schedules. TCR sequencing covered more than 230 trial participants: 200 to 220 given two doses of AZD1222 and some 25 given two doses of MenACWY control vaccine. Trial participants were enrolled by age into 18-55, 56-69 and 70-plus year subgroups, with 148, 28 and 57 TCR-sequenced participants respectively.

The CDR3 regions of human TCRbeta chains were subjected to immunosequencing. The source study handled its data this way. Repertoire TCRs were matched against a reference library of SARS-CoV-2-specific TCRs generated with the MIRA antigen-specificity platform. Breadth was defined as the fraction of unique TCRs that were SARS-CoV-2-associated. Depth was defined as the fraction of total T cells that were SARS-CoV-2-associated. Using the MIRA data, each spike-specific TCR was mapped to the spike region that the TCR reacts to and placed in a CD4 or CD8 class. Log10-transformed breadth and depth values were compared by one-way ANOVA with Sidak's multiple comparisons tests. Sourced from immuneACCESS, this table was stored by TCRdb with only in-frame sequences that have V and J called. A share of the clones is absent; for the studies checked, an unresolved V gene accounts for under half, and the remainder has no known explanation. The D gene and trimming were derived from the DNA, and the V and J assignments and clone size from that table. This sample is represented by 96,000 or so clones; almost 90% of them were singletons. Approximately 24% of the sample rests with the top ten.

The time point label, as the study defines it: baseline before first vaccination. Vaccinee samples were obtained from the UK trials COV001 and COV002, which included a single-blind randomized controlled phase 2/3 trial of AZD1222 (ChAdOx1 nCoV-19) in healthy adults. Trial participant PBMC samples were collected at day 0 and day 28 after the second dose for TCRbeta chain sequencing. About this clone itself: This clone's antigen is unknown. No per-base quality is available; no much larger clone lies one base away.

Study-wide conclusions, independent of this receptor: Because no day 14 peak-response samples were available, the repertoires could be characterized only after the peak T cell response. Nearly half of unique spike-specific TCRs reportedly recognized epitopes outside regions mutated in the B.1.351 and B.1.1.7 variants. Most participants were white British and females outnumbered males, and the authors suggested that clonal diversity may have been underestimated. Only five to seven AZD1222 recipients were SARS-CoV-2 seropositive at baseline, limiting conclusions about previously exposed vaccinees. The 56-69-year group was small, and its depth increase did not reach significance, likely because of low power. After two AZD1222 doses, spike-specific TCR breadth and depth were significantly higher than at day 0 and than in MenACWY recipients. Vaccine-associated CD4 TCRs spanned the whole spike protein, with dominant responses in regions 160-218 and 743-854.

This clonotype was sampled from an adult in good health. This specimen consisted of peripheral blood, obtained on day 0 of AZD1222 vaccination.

Read as DNA, the sequence is TGTGCCAGTAGGACAGGGTTGGTCGGGGAGCTGTTTTTT. This yields the protein CASRTGLVGELFF. The V and J segments used are TRBV19 and TRBJ2-2, with 7 middle bases fitting TRBD1. Counted from cysteine to phenylalanine, this CDR3 has 13 amino acids. Kept here is only the CDR3 DNA, which spans 39 bases and is read in frame from base 1. V and J are trimmed by 6 bases and 7 bases, and the gene matches miss 5 bases of the junction. The germline V gene (reference sequence) yields LNHDA for CDR1 and SQIVND for CDR2. This CDR3, with the reference TRBV19 and TRBJ2-2 proteins standing in past its ends, gives the full variable domain DGGITQSPKYLFRKEGQNVTLSCEQNLNHDAMYWYRQDPGQGLRLIYYSQIVNDFQKGDIAEGYSVSREKKESFPLTVTSAQKNPTAFYLCASRTGLVGELFFGEGSRLTVL.